The 14 T cell receptor beta chains given below trace back to one sample, sequenced in a study of blood T cell repertoires in COVID-19 (dated by TCRdb to about 2020). The library came from the immunoSEQ multiplex PCR assay. TCRdb retrieved this table from immuneACCESS and kept in-frame rearrangements only. Not all clones are present; in checked studies, unresolved V genes account for under half, and no reason is known for the remainder. The sample table lists tens of thousands of clones, 88% of them with a count of one. In total, the top ten clones hold more than 5.5% of the sample. The sample was peripheral blood. These receptors were collected from a man in his 70s with acute or convalescent COVID-19.

V usage is TRBV2 and J usage is TRBJ1-1; 10 positions match TRBD1. The CDR3 extends over 16 amino acids. V lost 1 base, J lost 4 bases, and 6 bases stayed unmatched. The germline CDR1 and CDR2 sequences are SNHLY and FYNNEI. The CDR3 DNA reads as TGTGCCAGCAGTGAAGGCCAATGGACAGGGGGCACTGAAGCTTTCTTT. Translated: CASSEGQWTGGTEAFF.

J is TRBJ1-3 and V is TRBV25-1; no reliable D call. The V gene's germline CDR1 is MGHDK and CDR2 SYGVNS. V was pared by 6 bases and J by 9 bases, with 15 bases between. The CDR3 covers 13 residues. The DNA of the CDR3 is TGTGCCAGCAGCCCATGGGGAGAGAGCACCATATATTTT. This encodes CASSPWGESTIYF.

The chain employs TRBV5-1 and TRBJ1-1; D not certain. CDR1 and CDR2 from the germline V gene are SGHRS and YFSETQ. The V and J ends lost 4 bases and 1 base respectively, with 14 bases between them. The CDR3 is 15 residues long. CDR3 amino acids: CASSPLGYQNTEAFF. The CDR3 DNA follows: TGCGCCAGCAGCCCCCTGGGCTACCAGAACACTGAAGCTTTCTTT.

The V call is TRBV5-6, the J call TRBJ1-2; 7 bases are shared with TRBD1. This CDR3 comprises 14 residues. Germline-derived CDR1 and CDR2 are SGHDT and YYEEEE. V was clipped by 0 bases and J by 4 bases; unmatched bases: 3. The CDR3 bases are TGTGCCAGCAGCTTGGGGACAGGTGTCTATGGCTACACCTTC. It specifies CASSLGTGVYGYTF. Complete variable domain (other parts from reference TRBV5-6 and TRBJ1-2): DAGVTQSPTHLIKTRGQQVTLRCSPKSGHDTVSWYQQALGQGPQFIFQYYEEEERQRGNFPDRFSGHQFPNYSSELNVNALLLGDSALYLCASSLGTGVYGYTFGSGTRLTVV.

The rearrangement joins TRBV2 to TRBJ2-2, with 16 bases matching TRBD2. The V gene end was trimmed by 7 bases and the J gene end by 6 bases; junction bases not matched to a gene: 5. Germline V gene lookup returns CDR1 SNHLY and CDR2 FYNNEI. The CDR3 totals 16 residues. The CDR3 is CASTLGLAGGAGELFF. In DNA form, the CDR3 reads TGTGCCAGCACCCTGGGACTAGCGGGAGGGGCCGGGGAGCTGTTTTTT.

This sequence joins TRBV19 and TRBJ1-5; no definite D call. The V gene's germline CDR1 is LNHDA and CDR2 SQIVND (reference sequence). The CDR3 spans 15 residues. V was cut by 3 bases and J by 9 bases, with 18 bases left in between. CDR3 loop: CASSIERGTPWPQHF. CDR3 coding DNA: TGTGCCAGTAGTATTGAGAGAGGCACCCCATGGCCCCAGCATTTT.

The V call is TRBV29-1, the J call TRBJ1-2; weak D call: TRBD1 (6 bases). Looked up from germline, CDR1 is SQVTM and CDR2 is ANQGSEA. There are 12 residues in the CDR3. V was cut by 3 bases and J by 3 bases, with 8 bases left in between. The chain's CDR3 is CSVDPGDYGYTF. The CDR3 bases are TGCAGCGTTGATCCAGGGGACTATGGCTACACCTTC.

The chain links TRBV5-8 to TRBJ2-1; TRBD2 matches at 13 bases. After removal of 6 bases from V and 3 bases from J, the junction contained 6 bases not matched to a gene. The CDR3 extends over 16 amino acids. Germline assignment: CDR1 SGHTS and CDR2 YDEGEE. CDR3 sequence (DNA): TGTGCCAGCATTAGGACTAGCGGGAGATTCTACAATGAGCAGTTCTTC. Translation: CASIRTSGRFYNEQFF. Using reference TRBV5-8 and TRBJ2-1 for the parts outside the CDR3, the full variable domain is EAGVTQSPTHLIKTRGQQATLRCSPISGHTSVYWYQQALGLGLQFLLWYDEGEERNRGNFPPRFSGRQFPNYSSELNVNALELEDSALYLCASIRTSGRFYNEQFFGPGTRLTVL.

CDR3 residues: CASSPPRGRANYGYTF. The CDR3, as DNA: TGTGCCAGCTCACCACCGAGGGGGCGCGCTAACTATGGCTACACCTTC. The chain has TRBV18 and TRBJ1-2; 7 nucleotides match TRBD1. CDR1 is KGHSH and CDR2 is LQKENI in the germline V gene. The length of the CDR3 is 16 residues. With V trimmed by 0 bases and J by 0 bases, 4 bases remained unmatched.

The J gene is TRBJ2-3, the V gene TRBV2; 7 bases fit TRBD2. The length of the CDR3 is 14 residues. With 5 bases clipped from V and 3 bases from J, the junction kept 5 bases outside the gene matches. CDR1 and CDR2 from the germline V gene are SNHLY and FYNNEI. The CDR3 loop reads CASSLTSSTDTQYF. The CDR3 nucleotides are TGTGCCAGCAGTCTGACTAGCTCGACAGATACGCAGTATTTT.

This rearrangement joins TRBV7-2 to TRBJ2-1; 9 bases map to TRBD2. Germline V gene lookup returns CDR1 SGHTA and CDR2 FQGNSA. V dropped 6 bases and J dropped 7; count of bases not matched to a gene: 4. The CDR3 sequence is 13 residues long. CDR3 region: CASRGLALNEQFF. The CDR3 coding sequence is TGTGCCAGCAGGGGACTAGCCTTGAATGAGCAGTTCTTC.

The chain links TRBV6-1 to TRBJ1-5; 9 nucleotides align to TRBD1. Germline V gene data show CDR1 as MNHNS and CDR2 as SASEGT. CDR3 length: 15 amino acids. J lost 4 bases, V lost 2 bases, and 3 bases had no gene match. The chain's CDR3 is CASSEMGQGNQPQHF. The CDR3 DNA follows: TGTGCCAGCAGTGAAATGGGACAGGGAAATCAGCCCCAGCATTTT.

The chain is built from TRBV2 and TRBJ2-5; TRBD1 matches 9 bases. Looked up from germline, CDR1 is SNHLY and CDR2 is FYNNEI. The CDR3 covers 15 residues. J was trimmed by 1 base and V by 6 bases; bases with no gene match: 6. CDR3 in amino acids: CASRQQGAPQETQYF. The CDR3 DNA reads as TGTGCCAGCAGGCAACAGGGGGCGCCCCAAGAGACCCAGTACTTC.

The chain recombines TRBV30 with TRBJ2-7; possible D gene TRBD1, 5 bases. Germline values: CDR1 GTSNPN, CDR2 SVGIG (reference sequence). V shed 0 bases and J shed 0 bases, with 12 bases lying between them. This CDR3 comprises 15 residues. The CDR3 sequence: CAWSVGQGSSYEQYF. In DNA, the CDR3 is TGTGCCTGGAGTGTAGGGCAGGGAAGCTCCTACGAGCAGTACTTC.